The sequence of this T cell receptor beta chain was determined in a study of T cell repertoires in cytomegalovirus infection. Study as a whole: Public TCR beta signatures provided an indication of both CMV infection and a matching HLA type. Findings of the study overall: Pooled public TCR beta family frequency picked out CMV carriers with the relevant HLA.

One entry per CDR3 protein, called by TCRdb with MiXCR from the reads. The table has about 69,000 distinct CDR3 sequences, around 28% seen once. On this clonotype: What it binds is unknown.

This CDR3 is 14 amino acids long. Germline CDR1 reads LNHDA; CDR2 reads SQIVND (reference sequence). Germline trimming cut 7 bases from V and 5 bases from J; bases unmatched to any gene: 7. This chain joins TRBV19 and TRBJ2-7, with 11 bases that match TRBD1. The specimen comprised CD8+ T cells from cultured PBMCs, sampled from culture after CMV antigen stimulation. The sequence derives from a human donor in good health (CMV status not recorded). Some clones in this sample may be carry-over from other donors' samples. In DNA, the CDR3 is TGTGCCAGTACCGTCGGGACAGGGGGTCACGAGCAGTACTTC. Its protein is CASTVGTGGHEQYF.